This TCR beta chain stems from a study of blood T cell repertoires in COVID-19. In the source study's methods: Amplification with reference gene primers provided the estimates of nucleated cell counts. Repertoires were generated with immunoSEQ multiplex PCR, while TCRdb's copy carries only in-frame clones and drops some. The D gene and trimming were derived from the DNA, and the V and J assignments and clone size from that table. The table has about 430,000 clones, over 75% seen once. Sequencing was performed on PBMCs or T cells enriched from blood (not recorded which). This receptor was taken from a woman aged 18 to 35 who had been exposed to COVID-19.

This CDR3 is CAISESQGVNSNQPQHF. The CDR3 coding sequence is TGTGCCATCAGTGAGTCACAGGGGGTGAATAGCAATCAGCCCCAGCATTTT. The genes are TRBV10-3 and TRBJ1-5; 8 nucleotides agree with TRBD1. With V trimmed by 0 bases and J by 0 bases, 4 bases remained unmatched. The CDR3 is made up of 17 amino acids. CDR1 and CDR2 from the germline V gene are ENHRY and SYGVKD.